The 22 T cell receptor beta chains in this list originate from one sample, sequenced in a study of T-cell memory formation after mild COVID-19. TCRdb re-analysed the 5' RACE reads in MiXCR, keeping a single row per CDR3 protein. The sample consists of 400,000 to 550,000 distinct CDR3 sequences, around 27% of them appearing once. Material: PBMCs or a T cell subset sorted from them (not recorded which). These receptors all come from an adult woman who had mild COVID-19 (a few samples of this study predate the infection). Cell type and time point are not known.

V gene TRBV12-3 or TRBV12-4 combines with J gene TRBJ2-7, with a possible D match to TRBD1 (6 bases). The CDR3 has 12 residues. Trimming stripped 5 bases from V and 6 bases from J, with 11 bases between. CDR3 nucleotides: TGTGCCAGCAGTCGATACAGGGTCGAGCAGTACTTC. Translation: CASSRYRVEQYF.

This clonotype has ten or more counts. The CDR3 sequence: CASSPGQSYEQYF. CDR3 DNA sequence: TGTGCCAGCAGTCCCGGACAGTCCTACGAGCAGTACTTC. V is TRBV12-3 or TRBV12-4 and J is TRBJ2-7, with D possibly TRBD1 on 6 matching bases. Trimming stripped 5 bases from V and 1 base from J, with 9 bases between. CDR3 length: 13 amino acids.

The chain links TRBV27 to TRBJ2-2; 7 bases fit TRBD1. Trimming removed 0 bases from V and 5 bases from J; junction bases left unmatched: 6. The germline V gene encodes CDR1 MNHEY and CDR2 SMNVEV (reference sequence). The CDR3 consists of 16 residues. The CDR3, as DNA: TGTGCCAGCAGTTTATCAGGCCAGGGGGTTACCGGGGAGCTGTTTTTT. It codes for CASSLSGQGVTGELFF.

This clonotype was observed a handful of times. The chain couples TRBV29-1 to TRBJ1-1; 8 bases are a match to TRBD1. V shed 2 bases and J 4 bases; nucleotides not matched to a gene: 6. This CDR3 contains 14 residues. The germline CDR1 and CDR2 sequences are SQVTM and ANQGSEA. In DNA, the CDR3 is TGCAGCGTTGAACCTCCCACAGGGGGCACTGAAGCTTTCTTT. It encodes CSVEPPTGGTEAFF.

This chain joins TRBV18 and TRBJ2-7, with TRBD1 matching over 7 bases. J was trimmed by 3 bases and V by 2 bases; bases with no gene match: 7. CDR3 length equals 15 residues. Germline CDR1 is KGHSH and CDR2 is LQKENI. CDR3 sequence: CASSPMGQKLYEQYF. CDR3 nucleotide sequence: TGTGCCAGCTCACCAATGGGACAGAAACTCTACGAGCAGTACTTC.

This clonotype was observed a handful of times. This chain connects TRBV5-1 to TRBJ2-1; 9 bases line up with TRBD1. Germline trimming cut 0 bases from V and 5 bases from J; bases unmatched to any gene: 9. The germline V gene has CDR1 SGHRS and CDR2 YFSETQ. The CDR3 is made up of 17 amino acids. CDR3 nucleotide sequence: TGCGCCAGCAGCTTGGCTCTGGGGACAGGGACAAACAATGAGCAGTTCTTC. This gives the protein CASSLALGTGTNNEQFF.

Of note for this clonotype: A read error is possible here, since a much larger clone lies one base away. The chain combines TRBV4-1 with TRBJ1-5, with D possibly TRBD1 on 6 matching bases. CDR1 MGHRA and CDR2 YSYEKL come from the germline V gene. V lost 3 bases to trimming and J lost 5 bases, with 11 bases between them. CDR3 size: 14 residues. The CDR3 reads CASSQGAGDQPQHF. CDR3 sequence (DNA): TGCGCCAGCAGCCAGGGGGCAGGGGATCAGCCCCAGCATTTT.

The V gene is TRBV5-1, the J gene TRBJ1-1; D is possibly TRBD1 (5 bases). This CDR3 has 16 residues. Trimming took off 1 base at V and 0 bases at J, with 13 bases between the two ends. CDR1 and CDR2 (germline): SGHRS, YFSETQ. CDR3 nucleotides: TGCGCCAGCAGCTTGTTGATTGTAGGGGTGAACACTGAAGCTTTCTTT. It translates to CASSLLIVGVNTEAFF. Based on the CDR3 plus reference TRBV5-1 and TRBJ1-1, the full variable domain is KAGVTQTPRYLIKTRGQQVTLSCSPISGHRSVSWYQQTPGQGLQFLFEYFSETQRNKGNFPGRFSGRQFSNSRSEMNVSTLELGDSALYLCASSLLIVGVNTEAFFGQGTRLTVV.

The rearrangement joins TRBV12-3 or TRBV12-4 to TRBJ2-7; no clear D gene. CDR3 length: 15 amino acids. The germline V and J ends were trimmed by 3 bases and 0 bases, with 12 bases remaining between them. In nucleotides, the CDR3 is TGTGCCAGCAGTTTTGATGTAGGCCACTCCTACGAGCAGTACTTC. Encoded protein: CASSFDVGHSYEQYF.

V gene TRBV25-1 combines with J gene TRBJ1-1; TRBD1 matches 8 bases. This CDR3 region has 15 residues. The germline CDR1 and CDR2 sequences are MGHDK and SYGVNS. The trim removed 3 bases at V and 0 bases at J, leaving 3 bases unmatched. The CDR3, as DNA: TGTGCCAGCAGTGACCCGGGACAGGTGAACACTGAAGCTTTCTTT. This encodes CASSDPGQVNTEAFF.

In its sample, this clonotype was seen a few times. The rearrangement links TRBV5-4 to TRBJ1-6; weak D call: TRBD1 (5 bases). Trimming cost V 8 bases and J 10 bases, with 16 bases left between them. The CDR3 runs 13 residues. The germline gives CDR1 SGHNT, CDR2 YYREEE (reference sequence). The chain's CDR3 is CASRGETSSPLHF. CDR3 sequence (DNA): TGTGCCAGTAGAGGGGAGACCAGCTCACCCCTCCACTTT. The entire variable domain, with the rest obtained from reference TRBV5-4 and TRBJ1-6, is as follows: ETGVTQSPTHLIKTRGQQVTLRCSSQSGHNTVSWYQQALGQGPQFIFQYYREEENGRGNFPPRFSGLQFPNYSSELNVNALELDDSALYLCASRGETSSPLHFGNGTRLTVT.

This clonotype was seen more than once but under ten times. The CDR3 sequence: CSVLLLADGETQYF. The CDR3 DNA reads TGCAGCGTTCTGTTACTAGCGGATGGGGAGACCCAGTACTTC. The V and J genes are TRBV29-1 and TRBJ2-5; 8 bases align to TRBD2. The V gene's germline CDR1 is SQVTM and CDR2 ANQGSEA. The CDR3 has 14 amino acids. The junction had 10 bases not matched to a gene; V was cut back by 5 bases and J by 5 bases.

The V gene is TRBV7-9, the J gene TRBJ1-1; 8 bases agree with TRBD1. J was trimmed by 1 base and V by 1 base; bases with no gene match: 5. CDR3 length: 16 amino acids. CDR1 and CDR2 from the germline V gene are SEHNR and FQNEAQ (reference sequence). CDR3 DNA sequence: TGTGCCAGCAGCTTAGTGGGACAGGAGGGGAACACTGAAGCTTTCTTT. It translates to CASSLVGQEGNTEAFF.

The chain links TRBV6-1 to TRBJ1-1; the match to TRBD1 covers 12 bases. The germline CDR1 and CDR2 sequences are MNHNS and SASEGT. This CDR3 has 16 residues. V trimming: 6 bases; J trimming: 6 bases; junction bases outside the gene matches: 11. CDR3 nucleotide sequence: TGTGCCAGCAGAAAGGGGACAGGGGGCGTCAACTCTGAAGCTTTCTTT. This sequence encodes CASRKGTGGVNSEAFF.

V usage is TRBV20-1 and J usage is TRBJ2-1; D is unclear. With 7 bases removed from V and 2 bases from J, the gap between germline ends came to 6 bases. Per the germline V gene, CDR1 is DFQATT and CDR2 is SNEGSKA (reference sequence). The CDR3 is 11 amino acids. The CDR3 DNA reads as TGCAGTGGTTTTCCCTACAATGAGCAGTTCTTC. Translating gives CSGFPYNEQFF.

The chain joins TRBV5-1 to TRBJ2-6; no reliable D call. This CDR3 contains 15 residues. The germline gives CDR1 SGHRS, CDR2 YFSETQ. V lost 5 bases to trimming and J lost 1 base, with 10 bases between them. CDR3 nucleotide sequence: TGCGCCAGCAGATTTGTCTTATCTGGGGCCAACGTCCTGACTTTC. As protein: CASRFVLSGANVLTF.

A few counts support this clonotype. The chain is built from TRBV5-1 and TRBJ2-1; 10 bases are shared with TRBD2. V dropped 2 bases and J dropped 8; count of bases not matched to a gene: 7. The germline gives CDR1 SGHRS, CDR2 YFSETQ. CDR3 length: 15 residues. The DNA for the CDR3 is TGCGCCAGCAGCTTCCCTCTAGCGGGGGAGGATGAGCAGTTCTTC. It translates to CASSFPLAGEDEQFF.

The rearrangement joins TRBV6-1 to TRBJ1-2; D may be TRBD1 (6 bases). Germline V CDR1 and CDR2: MNHNS, SASEGT. This CDR3 contains 12 residues. V shed 6 bases and J shed 6 bases, with 11 bases lying between them. CDR3 in amino acids: CASREGGHGYTF. CDR3 in DNA: TGTGCCAGCAGAGAGGGGGGACATGGCTACACCTTC.

The rearrangement joins TRBV9 to TRBJ1-2; D is undetermined. Trimming left V 1 base short and J 5 bases short, with 18 bases between. Germline-derived CDR1 and CDR2 are SGDLS and YYNGEE. This CDR3 region has 16 residues. CDR3 amino acids: CASSVLSTAREYGYTF. The DNA of the CDR3 is TGTGCCAGCAGCGTACTATCGACCGCCCGCGAATATGGCTACACCTTC.

This clonotype was seen more than once but under ten times. J is TRBJ2-7 and V is TRBV13; 13 nucleotides agree with TRBD2. J lost 5 bases, V lost 3 bases, and 7 bases had no gene match. The CDR3 length is 16 residues. Germline values: CDR1 PRHDT, CDR2 FYEKMQ (reference sequence). The CDR3 protein is CASSLTTSGRRHEQYF. CDR3 bases: TGTGCCAGCAGCTTGACGACTAGCGGGAGGCGACACGAGCAGTACTTC.

This chain uses TRBV10-3 with TRBJ1-5; D ambiguous. This CDR3 has 9 residues. V lost 8 bases and J lost 9, with 5 bases in between. CDR1 is ENHRY and CDR2 is SYGVKD in the germline V gene. The CDR3 bases are TGTGCCATCCGGAGGCCCCAGCATTTT. Amino acid sequence: CAIRRPQHF.

Only a few counts were recorded for this clonotype. The rearrangement joins TRBV28 to TRBJ2-1; D might be TRBD1 or TRBD2, each matching 5 bases. The V and J ends lost 1 base and 4 bases respectively, with 14 bases between them. Germline V gives CDR1 MDHEN, CDR2 SYDVKM. This CDR3 comprises 16 residues. The CDR3 sequence: CASSLSGPVPYNEQFF. In nucleotides, the CDR3 is TGTGCCAGCAGTTTATCGGGACCAGTCCCTTACAATGAGCAGTTCTTC.